Below, 9 T cell receptor beta chains from the same sample are listed, as sequenced in a study of identical twins. TCRdb called the 5' RACE reads again in MiXCR, with one record for every CDR3 protein. The sample records around 490,000 distinct CDR3 sequences, approximately 16% being singletons. These data are also associated with another study on yellow fever vaccine responses in identical twins.

Sequencing input: CD4+ T cells sorted from blood. Receptor source: a woman younger than 35 in good health.

This sequence joins TRBV18 and TRBJ2-4; D possibly corresponds to TRBD1 (6 bases). The CDR3 runs to 17 residues. V was cut by 0 bases and J by 0 bases, with 12 bases left in between. Germline values: CDR1 KGHSH, CDR2 LQKENI. The CDR3 nucleotides read TGTGCCAGCTCACCACCGCTGGGGACACTAGCCAAAAACATTCAGTACTTC. Protein: CASSPPLGTLAKNIQYF.

Many counts were recorded for this clonotype. The J gene is TRBJ2-1, the V gene TRBV5-6; D possibly corresponds to TRBD1 (6 bases). Germline CDR1 is SGHDT and CDR2 is YYEEEE. The CDR3 spans 15 residues. V dropped 2 bases and J dropped 0 bases, with 9 bases sitting between them. This CDR3 is CASSFQGSSYNEQFF. DNA of the CDR3: TGTGCCAGCAGCTTTCAGGGGAGCTCCTACAATGAGCAGTTCTTC.

The chain joins TRBV20-1 to TRBJ1-2; tentatively, D is TRBD1 (5 bases). Germline CDR1 is DFQATT and CDR2 is SNEGSKA (reference sequence). Trimming took 2 bases from V and 8 from J, leaving 15 bases between them. This CDR3 is 13 amino acids long. DNA of the CDR3: TGCAGTGCTAGATTGGGGGGTCCGGGCGGCTACACCTTC. It yields the protein CSARLGGPGGYTF.

V gene TRBV15 combines with J gene TRBJ2-3; no definite D call. The CDR3 is 13 residues long. The ends were cut back, 10 bases at V and 0 bases at J, with 11 bases in the middle. Looked up from germline, CDR1 is LNHNV and CDR2 is YYDKDF (reference sequence). In nucleotides, the CDR3 is TGTGCCATCAACTCCCCTAGCACAGATACGCAGTATTTT. It translates to CAINSPSTDTQYF.

CDR3 protein: CASSQVVWEGPYEQYF. The CDR3 DNA reads TGCGCCAGCAGCCAAGTAGTTTGGGAGGGGCCCTACGAGCAGTACTTC. V is TRBV4-1 and J is TRBJ2-7, with 7 bases aligning to TRBD2. V dropped 1 base and J dropped 2; count of bases not matched to a gene: 8. This CDR3 has 16 residues. CDR1 is MGHRA, CDR2 YSYEKL, per germline.

This clonotype was seen a handful of times. The chain recombines TRBV2 with TRBJ1-2, with TRBD1 as a possible D gene (5 bases). Per the germline V gene, CDR1 is SNHLY and CDR2 is FYNNEI. This CDR3 is 14 amino acids long. With 4 bases removed from V and 0 bases from J, the gap between germline ends came to 9 bases. CDR3 protein: CASSGTTANYGYTF. The CDR3 nucleotides are TGTGCCAGCAGTGGGACAACGGCTAACTATGGCTACACCTTC.

This clonotype has just a few counts. The genes are TRBV28 and TRBJ2-7, with D perhaps given as TRBD1 or TRBD2 (5 bases each). V lost 6 bases, J lost 3 bases, and 12 bases lay in between. Germline CDR1 and CDR2: MDHEN and SYDVKM. This CDR3 comprises 13 residues. The CDR3 sequence: CASSGTPIYEQYV. DNA for the CDR3: TGTGCCAGCAGCGGGACCCCCATCTACGAGCAGTACGTC.

This clonotype was seen many times. The chain is built from TRBV6-1 and TRBJ1-1, with a weak D call TRBD1 (6 bases). Per germline, CDR1 MNHNS and CDR2 SASEGT. Trimming removed 7 bases from V and 8 bases from J, with 23 bases in between. The CDR3 runs 15 residues. The CDR3 sequence is CASTDLWTDMREAFF. The CDR3 bases are TGTGCCAGCACCGACCTATGGACAGACATGAGAGAAGCTTTCTTT.

The chain employs TRBV20-1 and TRBJ1-4, with D hard to call. Germline-derived CDR1 and CDR2 are DFQATT and SNEGSKA (reference sequence). Trimming removed 3 bases from V and 4 bases from J, with 9 bases in between. The CDR3 runs to 13 residues. The DNA of the CDR3 is TGCAGTGCTAGGGAGTCTTTTAATGAAAAACTGTTTTTT. This encodes CSARESFNEKLFF.